This entry lists 14 T cell receptor beta chains sequenced from one sample in a study of human T cells and chemical hapten exposure (dated by TCRdb to the early 2020s). Libraries were prepared through RACE. Sequencing used a NextSeq 500. TCRdb took the public reads, trimmed them with fastp at Q25, ran MiXCR for clone calling and kept in-frame beta chains. Duplicate CDR3 protein sequences are folded into a single record with the most common DNA and genes. In this sample the table shows about 40,000 distinct CDR3 sequences, approximately 9% of which occur a single time. The ten largest clones add up to 15% of the sample. Sample time point, as interpreted from the label and publication: patch test 2, 6 weeks after DPC sensitization. Read against the paper, the sample's treatment or condition label means: therapeutic diphenylcyclopropenone sensitization with weekly scalp DPC. This sample comprised whole blood, obtained in connection with sensitization to the hapten diphenylcyclopropenone (DPC). These receptors came from a woman aged 40 to 50 with alopecia areata. Some clones in this sample may be carry-over from other donors' samples.

This clonotype counts as medium-sized. V usage is TRBV4-3 and J usage is TRBJ2-2; TRBD1 might be the D (6 bases). This CDR3 region has 15 residues. Trimming removed 4 bases from V and 1 base from J, with 10 bases in between. Looked up from germline, CDR1 is LGHNA and CDR2 is YSLEER. The CDR3, as DNA: TGCGCCAGCAGCCGGGGGCAGGAGAACACCGGGGAGCTGTTTTTT. It encodes CASSRGQENTGELFF.

This clonotype was found many times. The chain joins TRBV6-1 to TRBJ2-1, with D perhaps assigned TRBD1 or TRBD2 (5 bases each). The germline V and J ends were trimmed by 0 bases and 7 bases, with 13 bases remaining between them. Germline CDR1 MNHNS, CDR2 SASEGT. The CDR3 spans 15 residues. This CDR3 is CASSEASGPTNEQFF. As DNA, the CDR3 is TGTGCCAGCAGTGAAGCGTCGGGACCCACTAATGAGCAGTTCTTC.

This clonotype was picked up many times. Because the CDR3's place on the DNA is in doubt, the DNA is left out and the CDR3 is given as listed by TCRdb. The rearrangement uses TRBV7-3 and TRBJ1-1. The CDR3 numbers 15 amino acids, ends counted. Germline CDR1 SGHTA, CDR2 FQGTGA. Here the CDR3 reads CASSLNHFGNTEAFF.

Notes on this clonotype: Given a much more abundant clone one base away, this may be a read error. The chain uses TRBV6-5 and TRBJ2-7; possibly TRBD1 for D (5 bases). The V gene's germline CDR1 is MNHEY and CDR2 SVGAGI. CDR3 length equals 14 residues. The CDR3 coding sequence is TGTGCCAGCAGATACCTCGACAGCTCCTACGAGCAGCACTTC. Translated, it gives CASRYLDSSYEQHF.

This clonotype has at least ten counts. The chain combines TRBV14 with TRBJ2-5; no firm D call. The CDR3 totals 13 residues. Per germline, CDR1 SGHDN and CDR2 FVKESK. The V gene lost 6 bases and the J gene lost 1 base, with 9 bases spanning the gap. CDR3 nucleotide sequence: TGTGCCAGCAGTTCGCACTTCCAAGAGACCCAGTACTTC. Its translation is CASSSHFQETQYF.

Many counts were recorded for this clonotype. The chain employs TRBV5-1 and TRBJ2-4; maybe TRBD1 (6 bases). Germline V lookup: CDR1 SGHRS, CDR2 YFSETQ. With 0 bases removed from V and 4 bases from J, the gap between germline ends came to 8 bases. The CDR3 has 14 amino acids. This CDR3 reads CASSLGGQKNIQYF. The CDR3, as DNA: TGCGCCAGCAGCTTGGGCGGACAGAAAAACATTCAGTACTTC.

This clonotype has ten or more counts. The chain employs TRBV7-2 and TRBJ2-7; weak D call: TRBD2 (6 bases). Germline CDR1 reads SGHTA; CDR2 reads FQGNSA. The ends were cut back, 4 bases at V and 6 bases at J, with 22 bases in the middle. The CDR3 extends over 16 amino acids. The CDR3 DNA follows: TGTGCCAGCAGCTCCCAAGGAAGGAGGGCCGGGGGCGAGCAGTACTTC. Protein: CASSSQGRRAGGEQYF.

The chain links TRBV28 to TRBJ1-2; D remains unclear. The V end was cut by 5 bases, the J end by 7 bases, with 8 bases between. This CDR3 has 11 residues. Germline loops: CDR1 MDHEN, CDR2 SYDVKM. The CDR3 is CASSNQIGYTF. The CDR3 coding sequence is TGTGCCAGCAGTAATCAAATTGGCTACACCTTC.

This clonotype showed up many times. The V gene is TRBV10-3, the J gene TRBJ1-2; no clear D gene. Germline V gene data show CDR1 as ENHRY and CDR2 as SYGVKD. The CDR3 has 12 residues. V was trimmed by 4 bases and J by 4 bases, leaving 7 bases between them. The CDR3 spells CAISGVLYGYTF. The CDR3 DNA is TGTGCCATCAGTGGGGTCCTCTATGGCTACACCTTC.

This clonotype was recorded at least ten times. The chain employs TRBV6-2 or TRBV6-3 and TRBJ2-2; D unresolved. In germline, CDR1 is MNHEY, CDR2 SVGEGT. V dropped 6 bases and J dropped 1 base, with 6 bases sitting between them. The CDR3 sequence is 13 residues long. CDR3 amino acids: CASRHQNTGELFF. In DNA, the CDR3 is TGTGCCAGCAGGCATCAGAACACCGGGGAGCTGTTTTTT.

This clonotype was seen many times. The CDR3 DNA is TGTGCCAGCAGCTCCATTAGCGGGGGGGCCCCAGATACGCAGTATTTT. Translation gives CASSSISGGAPDTQYF. The V call is TRBV7-2, the J call TRBJ2-3, with 11 bases fitting TRBD2. CDR1 and CDR2 (germline): SGHTA, FQGNSA. The CDR3 length is 16 residues. The V gene end was trimmed by 4 bases and the J gene end by 4 bases; junction bases not matched to a gene: 7.

The table lists this clonotype with many counts. The rearrangement uses TRBV29-1 and TRBJ1-1; possibly TRBD1 for D (6 bases). In germline, CDR1 is SQVTM, CDR2 ANQGSEA. CDR3 length equals 14 residues. The V end was cut by 3 bases, the J end by 7 bases, with 18 bases between. CDR3 protein: CSVELHLGGGEAFF. The CDR3 DNA sequence: TGCAGCGTTGAGCTACACCTAGGAGGGGGTGAAGCTTTCTTT.

This clonotype was picked up many times. The gene calls are TRBV18 and TRBJ2-1; a weak D match, TRBD1 (6 bases). Germline V CDR1 and CDR2: KGHSH, LQKENI. CDR3 length: 12 amino acids. The V end was cut by 5 bases, the J end by 7 bases, with 9 bases between. This chain's CDR3 is CASSADRNEQFF. The CDR3 coding sequence is TGTGCCAGCTCAGCCGACAGGAATGAGCAGTTCTTC.

The rearrangement links TRBV20-1 to TRBJ1-1, with D unresolved. Germline V CDR1 and CDR2: DFQATT, SNEGSKA (reference sequence). The CDR3 sequence is 15 residues long. V was shortened by 0 bases and J by 3 bases, with 14 bases between the two germline ends. In DNA form, the CDR3 reads TGCAGTGCTAGAGATCGGGAACAGCCCTACACTGAAGCTTTCTTT. The encoded protein is CSARDREQPYTEAFF.